This T cell receptor beta chain is drawn from a study of OX40 agonist ivuxolimab in advanced cancers. This CDR3 comprises 15 residues. Germline-derived CDR1 and CDR2 are MNHEY and SMNVEV (reference sequence). V was shortened by 5 bases and J by 10 bases, with 20 bases between the two germline ends. Profiling relied on immunoSEQ multiplex PCR, and the TCRdb table lists in-frame clones only, not all of them. The sample carries 55,000 to 80,000 clones, under 90% recorded once. This material consisted of CD4+ or CD8+ T cells sorted from blood, taken in a trial of the OX40 agonist ivuxolimab. The sequence was collected from an adult with an advanced solid tumor such as melanoma, head and neck, liver or kidney cancer. The rearrangement uses TRBV27 and TRBJ1-4; D gene ambiguous. The CDR3 is CASSALTLRSGKLFF. CDR3 nucleotides: TGTGCCAGCAGTGCCTTGACACTCCGAAGCGGAAAACTGTTTTTT.